These T cell receptor beta chains were read from a single sample in a study of cytomegalovirus exposure and HLA in healthy donors. The protocol was immunoSEQ multiplex PCR, while the TCRdb copy is restricted to in-frame clones and leaves out a portion. Of 170,000 or so clones in the sample, over 70% were seen once. Sequencing was carried out using PBMCs. The receptor set was obtained from a woman between 25 and 40 years old in good health and CMV-seropositive. Each CDR3 is given with its conserved first and last residue. The order of the fields is D gene, clone size, V gene, J gene, CDR3 length, CDR3 protein, CDR3 DNA. D genes are given only for firm matches. Only some rows state a clone size, as once, few, many or a class for expanded clones.

D gene: TRBD1
clone size: .
V gene: TRBV19
J gene: TRBJ1-3
CDR3 length: 16
CDR3 protein: CASSSRDRGSGNTIYF
CDR3 DNA: TGTGCCAGTAGTAGCCGGGACAGGGGCTCTGGAAACACCATATATTTT

D gene: .
clone size: .
V gene: TRBV27
J gene: TRBJ1-1
CDR3 length: 15
CDR3 protein: CASSPLQTGNTEAFF
CDR3 DNA: TGTGCCAGCAGTCCCCTTCAGACAGGGAACACTGAAGCTTTCTTT

D gene: TRBD1
clone size: few
V gene: TRBV4-1
J gene: TRBJ2-5
CDR3 length: 17
CDR3 protein: CASSHSRTGGAGETQYF
CDR3 DNA: TGCGCCAGCAGCCATTCTCGGACAGGGGGCGCGGGAGAGACCCAGTACTTC

D gene: TRBD1
clone size: .
V gene: TRBV7-3
J gene: TRBJ2-1
CDR3 length: 14
CDR3 protein: CASSLAGQGNEQFF
CDR3 DNA: TGTGCCAGCAGCTTAGCGGGACAGGGAAATGAGCAGTTCTTC

D gene: TRBD1
clone size: .
V gene: TRBV5-8
J gene: TRBJ1-1
CDR3 length: 14
CDR3 protein: CASSFVEGQAEAFF
CDR3 DNA: TGTGCCAGCAGCTTTGTTGAGGGACAGGCTGAAGCTTTCTTT

D gene: TRBD1
clone size: .
V gene: TRBV6-5
J gene: TRBJ2-7
CDR3 length: 14
CDR3 protein: CAHDRGHSSYEQYF
CDR3 DNA: TGTGCCCACGACAGGGGGCACAGCAGTTACGAGCAGTACTTC

D gene: TRBD1
clone size: .
V gene: TRBV5-5
J gene: TRBJ2-3
CDR3 length: 17
CDR3 protein: CASSQRSRDRGVSAQYF
CDR3 DNA: TGTGCCAGCAGCCAGAGGTCCCGGGACAGGGGGGTATCGGCGCAGTATTTT

D gene: .
clone size: .
V gene: TRBV28
J gene: TRBJ1-4
CDR3 length: 12
CDR3 protein: CASSPPQEKLFF
CDR3 DNA: TGTGCCAGCAGTCCCCCCCAAGAAAAACTGTTTTTT

D gene: .
clone size: .
V gene: TRBV7-8
J gene: TRBJ1-2
CDR3 length: 14
CDR3 protein: CASSKVQGLDGYTF
CDR3 DNA: TGTGCCAGCAGCAAAGTACAGGGACTAGATGGCTACACCTTC

D gene: .
clone size: .
V gene: TRBV27
J gene: TRBJ1-5
CDR3 length: 13
CDR3 protein: CASSTAGFQPQHF
CDR3 DNA: TGTGCCAGCAGTACCGCCGGGTTTCAGCCCCAGCATTTT

D gene: .
clone size: once
V gene: TRBV11-2
J gene: TRBJ2-7
CDR3 length: 12
CDR3 protein: CASSLAGYEQYF
CDR3 DNA: TGTGCCAGCAGCTTAGCAGGTTACGAGCAGTACTTC

D gene: TRBD1
clone size: once
V gene: TRBV28
J gene: TRBJ2-5
CDR3 length: 16
CDR3 protein: CASSRTGVGVRRTQYF
CDR3 DNA: TGTGCCAGCAGCAGAACAGGGGTTGGAGTTAGACGGACCCAGTACTTC

D gene: .
clone size: .
V gene: TRBV7-9
J gene: TRBJ1-1
CDR3 length: 16
CDR3 protein: CASSIWPRSLNTEAFF
CDR3 DNA: TGTGCCAGCAGCATCTGGCCACGTTCGTTGAACACTGAAGCTTTCTTT

D gene: .
clone size: .
V gene: TRBV6-6
J gene: TRBJ1-2
CDR3 length: 13
CDR3 protein: CASIDSLNYGYTF
CDR3 DNA: TGTGCCAGCATCGACAGTCTTAACTATGGCTACACCTTC

D gene: .
clone size: .
V gene: TRBV14
J gene: TRBJ2-5
CDR3 length: 12
CDR3 protein: CASSQGGETQYF
CDR3 DNA: TGTGCCAGCAGCCAAGGAGGCGAGACCCAGTACTTC

D gene: TRBD2
clone size: once
V gene: TRBV9
J gene: TRBJ2-7
CDR3 length: 12
CDR3 protein: CAPCRGVYEQYF
CDR3 DNA: TGTGCCCCATGTCGGGGGGTGTACGAGCAGTACTTC

D gene: .
clone size: .
V gene: TRBV28
J gene: TRBJ2-6
CDR3 length: 16
CDR3 protein: CASSQDSYSGANVLTF
CDR3 DNA: TGTGCCAGCAGTCAGGACAGCTACTCTGGGGCCAACGTCCTGACTTTC

D gene: .
clone size: .
V gene: TRBV4-3
J gene: TRBJ2-1
CDR3 length: 17
CDR3 protein: CASSQETAGQANNEQFF
CDR3 DNA: TGCGCCAGCAGCCAAGAAACAGCGGGACAGGCGAACAATGAGCAGTTCTTC

D gene: .
clone size: .
V gene: TRBV6-6
J gene: TRBJ1-1
CDR3 length: 13
CDR3 protein: CASTRVRDTEAFF
CDR3 DNA: TGTGCCAGCACCAGGGTCAGGGACACTGAAGCTTTCTTT

D gene: .
clone size: .
V gene: TRBV6-1
J gene: TRBJ2-1
CDR3 length: 16
CDR3 protein: CASSGPTASSYNEQFF
CDR3 DNA: TGTGCCAGCAGTGGCCCGACAGCGAGCTCCTACAATGAGCAGTTCTTC

D gene: .
clone size: few
V gene: TRBV6-7
J gene: TRBJ1-4
CDR3 length: 15
CDR3 protein: CASSYDEGENEKLFF
CDR3 DNA: TGTGCCAGCAGTTACGATGAGGGGGAGAATGAAAAACTGTTTTTT

D gene: TRBD1
clone size: .
V gene: TRBV6-6
J gene: TRBJ1-2
CDR3 length: 13
CDR3 protein: CASSHKGQDGYTF
CDR3 DNA: TGTGCCAGCAGTCATAAGGGACAGGATGGCTACACCTTC

D gene: TRBD1
clone size: .
V gene: TRBV19
J gene: TRBJ1-2
CDR3 length: 12
CDR3 protein: CASSIQGQGYTF
CDR3 DNA: TGTGCCAGTAGTATACAGGGACAGGGCTACACCTTC

D gene: .
clone size: .
V gene: TRBV11-2
J gene: TRBJ1-1
CDR3 length: 12
CDR3 protein: CASSLLGGEPFF
CDR3 DNA: TGTGCCAGCAGCTTACTGGGGGGAGAACCTTTCTTT

D gene: .
clone size: .
V gene: TRBV27
J gene: TRBJ1-2
CDR3 length: 14
CDR3 protein: CASRGEGRVGGYTF
CDR3 DNA: TGTGCCAGCAGGGGGGAGGGACGGGTCGGGGGCTACACCTTC

D gene: .
clone size: .
V gene: TRBV5-6
J gene: TRBJ2-1
CDR3 length: 14
CDR3 protein: CASSQGHGYNEQFF
CDR3 DNA: TGTGCCAGCAGCCAGGGACACGGCTACAATGAGCAGTTCTTC

D gene: .
clone size: .
V gene: TRBV10-2
J gene: TRBJ1-2
CDR3 length: 15
CDR3 protein: CASNNARGTAYGYTF
CDR3 DNA: TGCGCCAGCAACAACGCCCGGGGAACAGCCTATGGCTACACCTTC

D gene: .
clone size: few
V gene: TRBV7-2
J gene: TRBJ1-1
CDR3 length: 11
CDR3 protein: CASSRVTEAFF
CDR3 DNA: TGTGCCAGCTCGAGGGTTACTGAAGCTTTCTTT

D gene: TRBD1
clone size: .
V gene: TRBV11-3
J gene: TRBJ2-1
CDR3 length: 13
CDR3 protein: CASSADRGREQFF
CDR3 DNA: TGTGCCAGCAGCGCGGACAGGGGGCGTGAGCAGTTCTTC

D gene: TRBD2
clone size: .
V gene: TRBV6-1
J gene: TRBJ2-1
CDR3 length: 14
CDR3 protein: CASSPSGGYNEQFF
CDR3 DNA: TGTGCCAGCAGCCCCTCGGGAGGGTACAATGAGCAGTTCTTC

D gene: .
clone size: few
V gene: TRBV5-1
J gene: TRBJ2-1
CDR3 length: 14
CDR3 protein: CASSLGDGGNEQFF
CDR3 DNA: TGCGCCAGCAGCTTGGGGGATGGGGGGAATGAGCAGTTCTTC

D gene: TRBD2
clone size: .
V gene: TRBV14
J gene: TRBJ2-1
CDR3 length: 19
CDR3 protein: CASSQVSLAGGLSYNEQFF
CDR3 DNA: TGTGCCAGCAGCCAAGTTTCTCTAGCGGGAGGGCTATCCTACAATGAGCAGTTCTTC

D gene: TRBD2
clone size: few
V gene: TRBV7-6
J gene: TRBJ2-7
CDR3 length: 15
CDR3 protein: CASSNPLAGLYEQYF
CDR3 DNA: TGTGCCAGCAGCAACCCACTAGCGGGTCTCTACGAGCAGTACTTC

D gene: .
clone size: .
V gene: TRBV27
J gene: TRBJ2-5
CDR3 length: 15
CDR3 protein: CASSPSWGLTGTQYF
CDR3 DNA: TGTGCCAGCAGTCCTTCCTGGGGGCTGACGGGGACCCAGTACTTC

D gene: .
clone size: .
V gene: TRBV9
J gene: TRBJ2-7
CDR3 length: 15
CDR3 protein: CASSADGYSSYEQYF
CDR3 DNA: TGTGCCAGCAGCGCCGATGGGTACAGCTCCTACGAGCAGTACTTC

D gene: .
clone size: .
V gene: TRBV5-1
J gene: TRBJ1-2
CDR3 length: 13
CDR3 protein: CASSSDGVIGYTF
CDR3 DNA: TGCGCCAGCAGCTCTGACGGGGTGATTGGCTACACCTTC